The 25 T cell receptor beta chains listed next were all sequenced from one sample in a study of beta chain features in type 1 diabetes (dated by TCRdb to the late 2010s). Library preparation employed the immunoSEQ multiplex PCR assay. The entire amount of isolated RNA was reverse transcribed using the High Capacity cDNA Reverse Transcription Kit, so the sequenced TCRB transcripts were expressed ones. The clones in this table, taken by TCRdb from immuneACCESS, are in-frame only. Not every clone is retained; where verified, under half of the shortfall comes from an unresolved V gene, and the cause of the rest is unknown. For this sample the table gives some 270,000 clones, of which 13% to 15% were detected only once. Clones ranked in the top ten supply approximately 0.024% of the sample. The sequencing sample was made of naive CD4+ T cells from blood. The meaning of the sample's cell subset or site label: true naive CD4+ T cells. The receptors stem from a woman in her forties in good health.

V gene TRBV28 combines with J gene TRBJ2-7; the match to TRBD1 covers 7 bases. The CDR3 loop spans 13 amino acids. Unmatched junction bases numbered 2, after V lost 6 bases and J lost 0 bases. The germline gives CDR1 MDHEN, CDR2 SYDVKM. CDR3 protein: CASRRTGSYEQYF. The CDR3 DNA reads as TGTGCCAGCAGGAGGACAGGCTCCTACGAGCAGTACTTC.

The CDR3, as DNA: TGCGCCAGCAGCTGGGGACTAGCGGGGGGGCCAGGAGAGACCCAGTACTTC. Translating gives CASSWGLAGGPGETQYF. The chain employs TRBV5-1 and TRBJ2-5, with 16 positions matching TRBD2. The CDR3 is made up of 17 amino acids. V shed 3 bases and J 4 bases; nucleotides not matched to a gene: 6. In germline, CDR1 is SGHRS, CDR2 YFSETQ.

The chain couples TRBV5-1 to TRBJ1-3; 7 bases match TRBD1. The CDR3 sequence is 15 residues long. V shed 3 bases, J shed 2 bases, and the junction held 5 bases outside the gene matches. CDR1 SGHRS and CDR2 YFSETQ come from the germline V gene. CDR3 bases: TGCGCCAGCAGCTCATCCGGGACAGCTGGAAACACCATATATTTT. Translating it yields CASSSSGTAGNTIYF. Using reference TRBV5-1 and TRBJ1-3 for the parts outside the CDR3, the full variable domain is KAGVTQTPRYLIKTRGQQVTLSCSPISGHRSVSWYQQTPGQGLQFLFEYFSETQRNKGNFPGRFSGRQFSNSRSEMNVSTLELGDSALYLCASSSSGTAGNTIYFGEGSWLTVV.

The chain has TRBV5-1 and TRBJ2-7, with TRBD1 identical over 12 bases. The V gene end was trimmed by 5 bases and the J gene end by 6 bases; junction bases not matched to a gene: 6. The germline V gene encodes CDR1 SGHRS and CDR2 YFSETQ. This CDR3 comprises 14 residues. Here the CDR3 DNA reads TGCGCCAGCAGTCTGGGACAGGGGGCGAGCGAGCAGTACTTC. Its protein is CASSLGQGASEQYF.

Only a few counts were recorded for this clone. V usage is TRBV11-2 and J usage is TRBJ2-3; 9 bases line up with TRBD2. This CDR3 is built from 15 residues. CDR1 is SGHAT, CDR2 FQNNGV, per germline. V gave up 7 bases and J gave up 4 bases; unmatched junction bases: 9. CDR3 sequence (DNA): TGTGCCAGCAACCTCGGCGGGGGGGGGCCAGATACGCAGTATTTT. As protein: CASNLGGGGPDTQYF.

This clone was found a few times. The conserved phenylalanine or tryptophan is not found at the CDR3 terminus, so this likely reflects a read error. It is unclear where the CDR3 begins or ends on the DNA, so no DNA is shown, and the CDR3 is as TCRdb lists it. The J gene is TRBJ2-7, the V gene TRBV2; TRBD1, as called in the table, went unchecked against the DNA. Germline loops: CDR1 SNHLY, CDR2 FYNNEI. Both ends counted, the CDR3 spans 11 residues. The CDR3 sequence: CASSPDRGHQI.

This sequence joins TRBV2 and TRBJ2-5; D gene unclear. Germline CDR1 reads SNHLY; CDR2 reads FYNNEI. The CDR3 sequence is 13 residues long. The V gene lost 2 bases and the J gene lost 5 bases, with 9 bases spanning the gap. CDR3 region: CASSERGDETQYF. The DNA for the CDR3 is TGTGCCAGCAGTGAACGCGGTGATGAGACCCAGTACTTC.

This clone was counted between two and nine times. The chain joins TRBV29-1 to TRBJ2-1, with a weak D call TRBD2 (5 bases). The CDR3 sequence is 18 residues long. The germline gives CDR1 SQVTM, CDR2 ANQGSEA. Trimming removed 4 bases at V and 0 bases at J, with 22 bases between. Here the CDR3 DNA reads TGCAGCGTTGTTCGAAACGTCGGGATCCGCATCTCCTACAATGAGCAGTTCTTC. This encodes CSVVRNVGIRISYNEQFF.

The chain couples TRBV4-2 to TRBJ2-7, with D perhaps matching TRBD2 (6 bases). Per the germline V gene, CDR1 is LGHNA and CDR2 is YNFKEQ. The CDR3 consists of 16 residues. The V and J ends lost 0 bases and 2 bases respectively, with 14 bases between them. The CDR3 DNA follows: TGTGCCAGCAGCCAAGATGGAGGAGGGACCCCCTACGAGCAGTACTTC. It yields the protein CASSQDGGGTPYEQYF.

The chain is built from TRBV29-1 and TRBJ2-5, with 9 bases lining up with TRBD1. This CDR3 is built from 13 residues. J gave up 5 bases and V 3 bases, and 4 bases lay outside the gene matches. CDR1 and CDR2 (germline): SQVTM, ANQGSEA. The CDR3: CSVETGGIETQYF. The DNA of the CDR3 is TGCAGCGTTGAGACAGGGGGGATTGAGACCCAGTACTTC.

The genes are TRBV5-6 and TRBJ2-2; D perhaps matches TRBD2 (5 bases). Per germline, CDR1 SGHDT and CDR2 YYEEEE. This CDR3 is built from 15 residues. Trimming removed 0 bases from V and 3 bases from J, with 9 bases in between. The DNA of the CDR3 is TGTGCCAGCAGCTTGGGACTAACGGACACCGGGGAGCTGTTTTTT. Translated, it gives CASSLGLTDTGELFF.

The chain employs TRBV4-3 and TRBJ1-2; maybe TRBD1 (5 bases). The germline V and J ends were trimmed by 5 bases and 8 bases, with 21 bases remaining between them. Germline-derived CDR1 and CDR2 are LGHNA and YSLEER. This CDR3 contains 15 residues. CDR3 bases: TGCGCCAGCAGCAATACCCGGGACTCCACCGGAGGCTACACCTTC. Encoded protein: CASSNTRDSTGGYTF.

In this sample, this clone turned up a few times. The V gene is TRBV10-3, the J gene TRBJ2-5; no firm D call. The J call may be incorrect, as the DNA end agrees better with TRBJ2-7. Germline assignment: CDR1 ENHRY and CDR2 SYGVKD. There are 16 residues in the CDR3. CDR3 sequence: CAISESWPALGYEQYF. The CDR3 DNA reads as TGTGCCATCAGTGAGTCATGGCCGGCCCTCGGGTACGAGCAGTACTTC.

V usage is TRBV5-4 and J usage is TRBJ2-1, with 14 bases matching TRBD2. This CDR3 is 18 amino acids long. V lost 0 bases, J lost 7 bases, and 9 bases stayed unmatched. The germline CDR1 and CDR2 sequences are SGHNT and YYREEE (reference sequence). The CDR3 protein is CASSLAPRLAGGPNEQFF. The CDR3 region has the DNA TGTGCCAGCAGCTTGGCCCCCCGACTAGCGGGGGGGCCTAATGAGCAGTTCTTC.

The V and J genes are TRBV10-1 and TRBJ1-2, with 11 bases aligning to TRBD1. The CDR3 length is 15 residues. V was pared by 4 bases and J by 2 bases, with 3 bases of the junction left unmatched. Germline CDR1 and CDR2: WNHNN and SYGVQD (reference sequence). This CDR3 is CASSGTGGENYGYTF. CDR3 sequence (DNA): TGCGCCAGCAGTGGGACAGGGGGCGAAAACTATGGCTACACCTTC.

The table lists this clone with a few counts. CDR3 coding DNA: TGTGCCACCAGCTCCCCGAATGAAAAACTGTTTTTT. This encodes CATSSPNEKLFF. This chain uses TRBV15 with TRBJ1-4; D is ambiguous. V shed 5 bases and J shed 5 bases, with 6 bases lying between them. Germline CDR1 reads LNHNV; CDR2 reads YYDKDF (reference sequence). The CDR3 is 12 residues long.

This clone turned up a few times. The V call is TRBV2, the J call TRBJ1-2; 8 nucleotides agree with TRBD1. Per the germline V gene, CDR1 is SNHLY and CDR2 is FYNNEI. J gave up 2 bases and V 5 bases, and 4 bases lay outside the gene matches. This CDR3 is 14 amino acids long. The CDR3 DNA sequence: TGTGCCAGCAGTAAAACAGGGGGGAACTATGGCTACACCTTC. This codes for CASSKTGGNYGYTF.

This clone has just a few counts. The chain links TRBV6-5 to TRBJ1-1; D is undetermined. Germline V CDR1 and CDR2: MNHEY, SVGAGI. With 6 bases removed from V and 3 bases from J, the gap between germline ends came to 8 bases. This CDR3 spans 12 amino acids. CDR3 amino acids: CASSRGYTEAFF. DNA of the CDR3: TGTGCCAGCAGCCGAGGGTACACTGAAGCTTTCTTT.

The V call is TRBV11-2, the J call TRBJ1-6; 9 nucleotides align to TRBD1. With V trimmed by 4 bases and J by 11 bases, 21 bases remained unmatched. Germline-derived CDR1 and CDR2 are SGHAT and FQNNGV. CDR3 length equals 19 residues. The CDR3 DNA sequence: TGTGCCAGCAGCTCCCTTCGGGGACAGGGAGTCCCGGGTGCGACACCCCTCCACTTT. This encodes CASSSLRGQGVPGATPLHF.

This clone has just a few counts. The chain has TRBV19 and TRBJ2-3; a possible D gene is TRBD2 (6 bases). Trimming stripped 7 bases from V and 1 base from J, with 9 bases between. The CDR3 spans 13 residues. Per germline, CDR1 LNHDA and CDR2 SQIVND (reference sequence). For the CDR3, the DNA is TGTGCCAGTAAGGTAGCGGGCACAGATACGCAGTATTTT. Translation gives CASKVAGTDTQYF.

This clone appeared a few times. The J gene is TRBJ2-3, the V gene TRBV2; 9 nucleotides match TRBD1. The V segment lost 6 bases and the J segment 3 bases; nucleotides outside the gene matches: 4. Germline V gene data show CDR1 as SNHLY and CDR2 as FYNNEI. The CDR3 is 14 amino acids. CDR3 sequence reads: CASRDRGSTDTQYF. The CDR3 DNA sequence: TGTGCCAGCAGGGACAGGGGATCGACAGATACGCAGTATTTT.

As DNA, the CDR3 is TGTGCCAGCAGCTTGGCTTTTGGGGAGCTGTTTTTT. This sequence encodes CASSLAFGELFF. This chain uses TRBV5-5 with TRBJ2-2; D ambiguous. Looked up from germline, CDR1 is SGHKS and CDR2 is YYEKEE (reference sequence). V was clipped by 0 bases and J by 8 bases, with 5 bases between them. This CDR3 has 12 residues.

This clone was detected only a few times. The genes are TRBV5-1 and TRBJ2-5; TRBD1 matches 7 bases. This CDR3 has 13 amino acids. Unmatched junction bases numbered 1, after V lost 0 bases and J lost 5 bases. Germline loops: CDR1 SGHRS, CDR2 YFSETQ. CDR3 protein: CASSLEGAETQYF. CDR3 bases: TGCGCCAGCAGCTTGGAGGGGGCGGAGACCCAGTACTTC.

CDR3: CASSFDPRPEGYTF. In DNA, the CDR3 is TGCGCCAGCAGCTTCGACCCTCGACCGGAGGGCTACACCTTC. The V gene is TRBV5-1, the J gene TRBJ1-2; no clear D gene. This CDR3 spans 14 amino acids. Trimming left V 2 bases short and J 8 bases short, with 16 bases between. Germline assignment: CDR1 SGHRS and CDR2 YFSETQ.

This clone was detected only a few times. The rearrangement joins TRBV11-2 to TRBJ2-3, with 11 positions matching TRBD2. V lost 7 bases to trimming and J lost 7 bases; unmatched junction nucleotides: 16. Germline V gene data show CDR1 as SGHAT and CDR2 as FQNNGV. This CDR3 has 17 residues. Here the CDR3 DNA reads TGTGCCAGCACGTTAGCGGGGGGGCCCCAGAGGTCAAATACGCAGTATTTT. Residues: CASTLAGGPQRSNTQYF.